These 21 T cell receptor beta chains share one sample of origin, sequenced in a study of CD8 T cells in ankylosing spondylitis. TCRdb reanalysed the 5' RACE reads using MiXCR and keeps one entry per CDR3 protein. Of 300,000 to 400,000 distinct CDR3 sequences in the sample, about 20% were seen once. The sequenced sample consisted of blood, either unsorted or a sorted T cell fraction (not recorded which). The receptors derive from a male donor with ankylosing spondylitis or in good health (not recorded which).

The chain uses TRBV27 and TRBJ2-2; unclear D gene. CDR3 length: 17 residues. Germline V lookup: CDR1 MNHEY, CDR2 SMNVEV (reference sequence). The V end lost 1 base, the J end lost 4 bases, and 16 bases lay between the germline ends. CDR3: CASSLFPAARSTGELFF. CDR3 coding DNA: TGTGCCAGCAGTTTATTTCCGGCGGCGAGATCCACCGGGGAGCTGTTTTTT.

The V call is TRBV2, the J call TRBJ2-3; possible D gene TRBD2, 6 bases. Trimming stripped 6 bases from V and 7 bases from J, with 23 bases between. The CDR3 sequence is 16 residues long. The germline V gene encodes CDR1 SNHLY and CDR2 FYNNEI. The CDR3 sequence: CASRRGLAPIFNTQYF. The CDR3 DNA is TGTGCCAGCAGAAGAGGCCTAGCGCCCATCTTCAATACGCAGTATTTT.

V is TRBV2 and J is TRBJ2-7, with D perhaps matching TRBD1 or TRBD2 (5 bases each). Trimming stripped 8 bases from V and 6 bases from J, with 23 bases between. The length of the CDR3 is 15 residues. Germline V CDR1 and CDR2: SNHLY, FYNNEI. As DNA, the CDR3 is TGTGCCAGCCGATCCGGAAGGGACGGGCTTCGCGAGCAGTACTTC. As protein: CASRSGRDGLREQYF.

V and J are TRBV4-1 and TRBJ2-3; D possibly uses TRBD1 or TRBD2 (5 bases each). Trimming removed 0 bases at V and 2 bases at J, with 15 bases between. CDR1 and CDR2 (germline): MGHRA, YSYEKL. The CDR3 covers 17 residues. In DNA form, the CDR3 reads TGCGCCAGCAGCCAAGAGCGACGGGACGGACACACAGATACGCAGTATTTT. Its protein product is CASSQERRDGHTDTQYF.

The table lists this clonotype with many counts. The rearrangement uses TRBV20-1 and TRBJ2-7, with a possible D match to TRBD1 (5 bases). Trimming removed 3 bases from V and 0 bases from J, with 18 bases in between. The CDR3 consists of 16 residues. Germline assignment: CDR1 DFQATT and CDR2 SNEGSKA (reference sequence). CDR3 loop: CSASGAASGASYEQYF. Here the CDR3 DNA reads TGCAGTGCTAGTGGGGCCGCCTCGGGTGCCTCCTACGAGCAGTACTTC.

The V gene is TRBV5-1, the J gene TRBJ2-7, with 11 positions matching TRBD2. CDR3 size: 14 residues. Germline V CDR1 and CDR2: SGHRS, YFSETQ. The V and J ends lost 5 bases and 4 bases, in that order; junction bases with no gene match: 5. CDR3 loop: CASRGGTSGYEQYF. The CDR3 nucleotides read TGCGCCAGCAGGGGCGGGACTAGCGGATACGAGCAGTACTTC.

This clonotype was found a few times. Mismatch with germline at one junction end may stem from a read error. This rearrangement joins TRBV11-2 to TRBJ2-1, with 10 bases fitting TRBD2. In germline, CDR1 is SGHAT, CDR2 FQNNGV. CDR3 size: 12 residues. The CDR3 loop is CASSTLAGDWLF. DNA of the CDR3: TGTGCCAGCAGCACCCTAGCGGGGGATTGGCTCTTC.

This chain links TRBV12-3 or TRBV12-4 with TRBJ1-1; 10 bases are shared with TRBD1. V lost 1 base, J lost 10 bases, and 3 bases stayed unmatched. The CDR3 contains 13 residues. The CDR3 here is CASSLGTGGGAFF. CDR3 nucleotides: TGTGCCAGCAGTTTAGGGACAGGGGGGGGAGCTTTCTTT.

This clonotype was counted between two and nine times. The chain is built from TRBV7-9 and TRBJ2-7; D gene unclear. The CDR3 consists of 12 residues. The germline V gene encodes CDR1 SEHNR and CDR2 FQNEAQ (reference sequence). V was shortened by 1 base and J by 5 bases, with 6 bases between the two germline ends. CDR3 amino acids: CASSLGRNEQYF. The CDR3 DNA sequence: TGTGCCAGCAGCTTAGGTCGTAACGAGCAGTACTTC. The full variable domain, in which reference TRBV7-9 and TRBJ2-7 provide the parts outside the CDR3, is DTGVSQNPRHKITKRGQNVTFRCDPISEHNRLYWYRQTLGQGPEFLTYFQNEAQLEKSRLLSDRFSAERPKGSFSTLEIQRTEQGDSAMYLCASSLGRNEQYFGPGTRLTVT.

The rearrangement joins TRBV30 to TRBJ2-7; D uncertain. The CDR3 length is 13 residues. Trimming left V 2 bases short and J 7 bases short, with 15 bases between. CDR1 and CDR2 (germline): GTSNPN, SVGIG (reference sequence). For the CDR3, the DNA is TGTGCCTGGAGTCTCATTTTAGGGTTAGAGCAGTACTTC. It translates to CAWSLILGLEQYF. Full variable domain (rest looked up from reference TRBV30 and TRBJ2-7): SQTIHQWPATLVQPVGSPLSLECTVEGTSNPNLYWYRQAAGRGLQLLFYSVGIGQISSEVPQNLSASRPQDRQFILSSKKLLLSDSGFYLCAWSLILGLEQYFGPGTRLTVT.

The chain employs TRBV2 and TRBJ2-1; 10 bases match TRBD2. Germline lookup yields CDR1 SNHLY and CDR2 FYNNEI. The CDR3 covers 18 residues. Unmatched junction bases numbered 14, after V lost 7 bases and J lost 2 bases. Written as DNA, the CDR3 is TGTGCCAGCACCGAAGGGCTAGCGGGGGCCCTAACCTACAATGAGCAGTTCTTC. Translated: CASTEGLAGALTYNEQFF. The full variable domain, its missing parts supplied by reference TRBV2 and TRBJ2-1, is EPEVTQTPSHQVTQMGQEVILRCVPISNHLYFYWYRQILGQKVEFLVSFYNNEISEKSEIFDDQFSVERPDGSNFTLKIRSTKLEDSAMYFCASTEGLAGALTYNEQFFGPGTRLTVL.

The chain couples TRBV12-3 or TRBV12-4 to TRBJ2-1; no definite D call. Trimming cost V 6 bases and J 8 bases, with 26 bases left between them. The CDR3 sequence is 17 residues long. Written as DNA, the CDR3 is TGTGCCAGCAGCCCAACACCGGCGTACCAGAGGAGCGATGAGCAGTTCTTC. Translation gives CASSPTPAYQRSDEQFF.

The rearrangement uses TRBV7-2 and TRBJ2-1, with 8 positions matching TRBD1. CDR3 size: 15 residues. Germline CDR1 and CDR2: SGHTA and FQGNSA. Losses at the gene ends were 6 bases for V and 9 bases for J; bases not matched to a gene: 13. In DNA form, the CDR3 reads TGTGCCAGCAGACGCCCAGGGGGCGCGGCGGGTGAGCAGTTCTTC. This encodes CASRRPGGAAGEQFF.

The chain uses TRBV5-5 and TRBJ2-5; the match to TRBD2 covers 7 bases. CDR3 length equals 16 residues. With 0 bases clipped from V and 5 bases from J, the junction kept 10 bases outside the gene matches. Germline V gives CDR1 SGHKS, CDR2 YYEKEE (reference sequence). Here the CDR3 DNA reads TGTGCCAGCAGCTTGGGAGAGCGGGGAGCCCCGGAGACCCAGTACTTC. Translation gives CASSLGERGAPETQYF.

V usage is TRBV6-1 and J usage is TRBJ1-3; no firm D call. Germline lookup yields CDR1 MNHNS and CDR2 SASEGT. V lost 6 bases, J lost 0 bases, and 15 bases lay in between. This CDR3 region has 16 residues. The CDR3 bases are TGTGCCAGCAGCAACACCGCCGGGGTCTCTGGAAACACCATATATTTT. This translates into CASSNTAGVSGNTIYF.

A few counts support this clonotype. The DNA of the CDR3 is TGTGCCAGCAGCTTTTACAGGGCTCACGAGCAGTACTTC. Its translation is CASSFYRAHEQYF. The chain uses TRBV5-6 and TRBJ2-7; tentatively, D is TRBD1 (6 bases). Germline V CDR1 and CDR2: SGHDT, YYEEEE. Deletions cut 2 bases from V and 5 bases from J, with 11 bases between. CDR3 length equals 13 residues.

In this sample, this clonotype turned up a few times. The chain combines TRBV7-8 with TRBJ2-3, with 8 bases matching TRBD2. Germline V CDR1 and CDR2: SGHVS, FQNEAQ. V trimming: 5 bases; J trimming: 2 bases; junction bases outside the gene matches: 18. This CDR3 is built from 19 residues. The CDR3 DNA follows: TGTGCCAGCAGCCTAAGCTCTAGCGGGTACCAACCAAACACAGATACGCAGTATTTT. Translated: CASSLSSSGYQPNTDTQYF.

In its sample, this clonotype was seen a few times. The chain is built from TRBV20-1 and TRBJ2-3; either TRBD1 or TRBD2 may supply D (6 bases each). With 3 bases removed from V and 7 bases from J, the gap between germline ends came to 17 bases. The CDR3 is made up of 14 amino acids. Germline V lookup: CDR1 DFQATT, CDR2 SNEGSKA (reference sequence). The CDR3 loop reads CSASPGAFVNTQYF. CDR3 nucleotide sequence: TGCAGTGCTAGTCCGGGGGCTTTTGTCAATACGCAGTATTTT.

This clonotype has just a few counts. V is TRBV7-8 and J is TRBJ2-7, with a tentative D call TRBD1 (5 bases). Germline V gene data show CDR1 as SGHVS and CDR2 as FQNEAQ. V dropped 3 bases and J dropped 2 bases, with 8 bases sitting between them. The CDR3 is 13 residues long. The CDR3 reads CASSLVRAYEQYF. CDR3 DNA: TGTGCCAGCAGCTTGGTCAGGGCCTACGAGCAGTACTTC. The full variable domain, its missing parts supplied by reference TRBV7-8 and TRBJ2-7, is GAGVSQSPRYKVAKRGQDVALRCDPISGHVSLFWYQQALGQGPEFLTYFQNEAQLDKSGLPSDRFFAERPEGSVSTLKIQRTQQEDSAVYLCASSLVRAYEQYFGPGTRLTVT.

The chain joins TRBV7-9 to TRBJ2-7; weak D call: TRBD2 (5 bases). Germline V lookup: CDR1 SEHNR, CDR2 FQNEAQ (reference sequence). The CDR3 sequence is 13 residues long. Trimming left V 4 bases short and J 3 bases short, with 10 bases between. CDR3 nucleotide sequence: TGTGCCAGCAGCTCTCAGGAGGACTACGAGCAGTACTTC. Encoded protein: CASSSQEDYEQYF. The full variable domain, rest sourced from reference TRBV7-9 and TRBJ2-7, is DTGVSQNPRHKITKRGQNVTFRCDPISEHNRLYWYRQTLGQGPEFLTYFQNEAQLEKSRLLSDRFSAERPKGSFSTLEIQRTEQGDSAMYLCASSSQEDYEQYFGPGTRLTVT.

This clonotype was counted only a few times. The V gene is TRBV3-1, the J gene TRBJ2-3, with 8 bases fitting TRBD2. CDR1 and CDR2 (germline): LGHDT, YNNKEL (reference sequence). After removal of 3 bases from V and 4 bases from J, the junction contained 9 bases not matched to a gene. The CDR3 totals 16 residues. The CDR3 sequence is CASSHVGGALPDTQYF. The DNA of the CDR3 is TGTGCCAGCAGCCACGTCGGGGGGGCCCTGCCAGATACGCAGTATTTT.